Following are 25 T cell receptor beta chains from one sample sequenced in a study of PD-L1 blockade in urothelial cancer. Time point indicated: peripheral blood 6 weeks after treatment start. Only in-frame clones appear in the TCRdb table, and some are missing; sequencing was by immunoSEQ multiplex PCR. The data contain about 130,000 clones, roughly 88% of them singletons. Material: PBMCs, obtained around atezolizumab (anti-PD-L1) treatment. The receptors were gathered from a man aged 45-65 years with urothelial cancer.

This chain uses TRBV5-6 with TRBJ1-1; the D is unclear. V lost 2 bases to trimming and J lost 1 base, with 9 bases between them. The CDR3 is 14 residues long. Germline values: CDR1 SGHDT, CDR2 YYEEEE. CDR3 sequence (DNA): TGTGCCAGCAGCTTAGATACTCGGAACACTGAAGCTTTCTTT. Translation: CASSLDTRNTEAFF.

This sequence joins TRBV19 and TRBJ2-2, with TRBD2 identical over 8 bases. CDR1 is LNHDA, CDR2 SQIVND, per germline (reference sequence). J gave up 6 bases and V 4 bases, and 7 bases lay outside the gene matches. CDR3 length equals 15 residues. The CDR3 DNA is TGTGCCAGTAGTACGACCGGGACTAGAGCCGGGGAGCTGTTTTTT. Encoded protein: CASSTTGTRAGELFF.

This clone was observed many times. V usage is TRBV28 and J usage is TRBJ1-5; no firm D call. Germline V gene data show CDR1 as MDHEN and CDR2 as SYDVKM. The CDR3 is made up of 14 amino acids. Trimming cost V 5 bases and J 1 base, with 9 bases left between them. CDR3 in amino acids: CASSKIASNQPQHF. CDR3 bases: TGTGCCAGCAGTAAGATAGCCAGCAATCAGCCCCAGCATTTT.

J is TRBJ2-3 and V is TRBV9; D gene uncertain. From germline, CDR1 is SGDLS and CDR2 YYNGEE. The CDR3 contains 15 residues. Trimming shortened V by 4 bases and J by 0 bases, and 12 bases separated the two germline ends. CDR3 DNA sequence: TGTGCCAGCAGCAATACCCCGGTAAGCACAGATACGCAGTATTTT. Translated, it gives CASSNTPVSTDTQYF.

DNA of the CDR3: TGTGCCAGCAGTGAGACTAGCGGGAGGAATGAGCAGTTCTTC. It translates to CASSETSGRNEQFF. The V call is TRBV2, the J call TRBJ2-1, with 13 bases matching TRBD2. Germline loops: CDR1 SNHLY, CDR2 FYNNEI. The J segment lost 7 bases and the V segment lost 3 bases, leaving 0 bases of the junction unmatched. The CDR3 loop spans 14 amino acids.

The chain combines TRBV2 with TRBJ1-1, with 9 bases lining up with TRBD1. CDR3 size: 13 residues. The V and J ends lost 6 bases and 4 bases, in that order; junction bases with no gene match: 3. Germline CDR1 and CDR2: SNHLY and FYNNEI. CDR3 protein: CASRQGARTEAFF. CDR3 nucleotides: TGTGCCAGCAGACAGGGGGCGCGCACTGAAGCTTTCTTT.

CDR3 protein: CATQLTGTSGRNEQFF. CDR3 in DNA: TGTGCCACCCAACTTACCGGGACTAGCGGGCGGAATGAGCAGTTCTTC. The genes are TRBV10-3 and TRBJ2-1; TRBD2 aligns across 12 bases. The CDR3 totals 16 residues. CDR1 is ENHRY and CDR2 is SYGVKD in the germline V gene. After removal of 10 bases from V and 7 bases from J, the junction contained 14 bases not matched to a gene.

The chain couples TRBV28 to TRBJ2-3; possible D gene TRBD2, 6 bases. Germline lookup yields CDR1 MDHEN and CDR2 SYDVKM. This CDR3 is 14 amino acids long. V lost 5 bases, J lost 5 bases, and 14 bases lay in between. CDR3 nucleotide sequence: TGTGCCAGCAGTCAAGGCGGGGCGGGAGATACGCAGTATTTT. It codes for CASSQGGAGDTQYF.

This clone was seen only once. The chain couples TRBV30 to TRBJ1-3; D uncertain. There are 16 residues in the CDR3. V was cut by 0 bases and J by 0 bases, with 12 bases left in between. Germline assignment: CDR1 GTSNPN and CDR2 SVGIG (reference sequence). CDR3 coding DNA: TGTGCCTGGAGTGTAGGTGTTCGACTCTCTGGAAACACCATATATTTT. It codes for CAWSVGVRLSGNTIYF.

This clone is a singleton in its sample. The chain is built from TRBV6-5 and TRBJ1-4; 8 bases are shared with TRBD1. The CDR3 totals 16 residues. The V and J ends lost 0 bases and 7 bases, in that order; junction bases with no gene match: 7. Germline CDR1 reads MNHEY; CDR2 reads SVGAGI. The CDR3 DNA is TGTGCCAGCAGTTACTCCCAGGGGGCGATCATTGAAAAACTGTTTTTT. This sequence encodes CASSYSQGAIIEKLFF.

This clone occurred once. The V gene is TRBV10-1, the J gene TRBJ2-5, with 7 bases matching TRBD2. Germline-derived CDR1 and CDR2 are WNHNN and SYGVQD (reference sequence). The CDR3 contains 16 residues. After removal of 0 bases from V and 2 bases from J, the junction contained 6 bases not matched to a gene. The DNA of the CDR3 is TGCGCCAGCAGTGAGTCGTTGCGGGGAGGGCAAGAGACCCAGTACTTC. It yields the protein CASSESLRGGQETQYF.

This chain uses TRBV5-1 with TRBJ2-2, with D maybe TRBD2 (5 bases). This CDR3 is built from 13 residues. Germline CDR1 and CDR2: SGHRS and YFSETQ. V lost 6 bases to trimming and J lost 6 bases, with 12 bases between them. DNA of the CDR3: TGCGCCAGCAACAACGAGGGTGCCGGGGAGCTGTTTTTT. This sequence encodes CASNNEGAGELFF.

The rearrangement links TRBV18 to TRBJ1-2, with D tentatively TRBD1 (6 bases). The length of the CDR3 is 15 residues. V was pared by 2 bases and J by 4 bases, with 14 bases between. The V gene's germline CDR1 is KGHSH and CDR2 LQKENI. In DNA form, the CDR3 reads TGTGCCAGCTCACCAGACAGGCTTGGTACCTATGGCTACACCTTC. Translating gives CASSPDRLGTYGYTF. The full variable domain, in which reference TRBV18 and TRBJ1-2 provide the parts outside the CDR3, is NAGVMQNPRHLVRRRGQEARLRCSPMKGHSHVYWYRQLPEEGLKFMVYLQKENIIDESGMPKERFSAEFPKEGPSILRIQQVVRGDSAAYFCASSPDRLGTYGYTFGSGTRLTVV.

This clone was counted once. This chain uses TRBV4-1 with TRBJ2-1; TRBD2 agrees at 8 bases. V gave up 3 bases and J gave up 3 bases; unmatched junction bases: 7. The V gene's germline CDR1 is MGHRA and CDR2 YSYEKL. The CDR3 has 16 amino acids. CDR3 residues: CASSHPSGTSYNEQFF. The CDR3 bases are TGCGCCAGCAGCCATCCCTCAGGGACTAGCTACAATGAGCAGTTCTTC.

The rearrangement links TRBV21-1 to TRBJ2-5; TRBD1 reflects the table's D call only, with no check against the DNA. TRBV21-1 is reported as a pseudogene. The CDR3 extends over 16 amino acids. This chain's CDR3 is CASSSWTGECFETQYF. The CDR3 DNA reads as TGTGCCAGCAGCAGTTGGACAGGGGAGTGTTTTGAGACCCAGTACTTC.

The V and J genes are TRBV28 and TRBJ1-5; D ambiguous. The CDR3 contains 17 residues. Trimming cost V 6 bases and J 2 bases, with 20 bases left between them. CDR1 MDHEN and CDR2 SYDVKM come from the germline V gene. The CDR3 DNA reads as TGTGCCAGCAGATTCCAGTTTAGCGAATACGGCAATCAGCCCCAGCATTTT. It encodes CASRFQFSEYGNQPQHF. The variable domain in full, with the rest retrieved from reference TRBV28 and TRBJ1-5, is DVKVTQSSRYLVKRTGEKVFLECVQDMDHENMFWYRQDPGLGLRLIYFSYDVKMKEKGDIPEGYSVSREKKERFSLILESASTNQTSMYLCASRFQFSEYGNQPQHFGDGTRLSIL.

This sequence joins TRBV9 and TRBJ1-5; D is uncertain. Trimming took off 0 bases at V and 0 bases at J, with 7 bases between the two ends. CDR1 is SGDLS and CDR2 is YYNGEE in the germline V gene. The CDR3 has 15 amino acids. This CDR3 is CASSVEPDSNQPQHF. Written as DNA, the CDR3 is TGTGCCAGCAGCGTAGAACCAGATAGCAATCAGCCCCAGCATTTT.

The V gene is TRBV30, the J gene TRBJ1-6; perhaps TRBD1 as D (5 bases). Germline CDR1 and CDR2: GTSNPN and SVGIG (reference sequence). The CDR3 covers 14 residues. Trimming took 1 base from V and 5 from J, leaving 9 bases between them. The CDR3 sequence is CAWSGQSHNSPLHF. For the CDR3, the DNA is TGTGCCTGGAGTGGACAGTCCCATAATTCACCCCTCCACTTT.

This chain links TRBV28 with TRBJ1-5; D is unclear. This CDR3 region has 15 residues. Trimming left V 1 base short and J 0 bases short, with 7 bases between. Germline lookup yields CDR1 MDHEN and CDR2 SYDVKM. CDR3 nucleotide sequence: TGTGCCAGCAGTTTATATCGGGGTAGCAATCAGCCCCAGCATTTT. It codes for CASSLYRGSNQPQHF.

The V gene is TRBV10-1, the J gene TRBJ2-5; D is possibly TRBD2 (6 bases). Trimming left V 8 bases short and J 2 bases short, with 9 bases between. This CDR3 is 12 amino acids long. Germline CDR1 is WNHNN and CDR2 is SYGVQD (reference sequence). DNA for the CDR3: TGCGCCAGCGGGGACTCACAAGAGACCCAGTACTTC. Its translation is CASGDSQETQYF.

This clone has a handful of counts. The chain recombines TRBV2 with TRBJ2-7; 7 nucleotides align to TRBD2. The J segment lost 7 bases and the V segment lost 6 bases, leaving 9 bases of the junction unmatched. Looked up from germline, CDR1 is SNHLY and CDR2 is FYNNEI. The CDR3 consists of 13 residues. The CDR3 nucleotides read TGTGCCAGCAGGAGCGGGGACTCGGGGGAGCAGTACTTC. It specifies CASRSGDSGEQYF.

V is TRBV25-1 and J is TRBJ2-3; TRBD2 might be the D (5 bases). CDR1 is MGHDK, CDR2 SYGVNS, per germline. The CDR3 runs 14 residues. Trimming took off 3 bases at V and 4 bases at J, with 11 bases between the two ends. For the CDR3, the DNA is TGTGCCAGCAGTGATAAAAGCGGCGCAGATACGCAGTATTTT. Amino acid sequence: CASSDKSGADTQYF.

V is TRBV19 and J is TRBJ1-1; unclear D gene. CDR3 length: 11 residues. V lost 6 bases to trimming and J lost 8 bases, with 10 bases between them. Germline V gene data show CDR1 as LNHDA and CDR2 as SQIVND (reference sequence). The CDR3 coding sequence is TGTGCCAGTAGCTCGAGGCTAGAAGCTTTCTTT. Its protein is CASSSRLEAFF.

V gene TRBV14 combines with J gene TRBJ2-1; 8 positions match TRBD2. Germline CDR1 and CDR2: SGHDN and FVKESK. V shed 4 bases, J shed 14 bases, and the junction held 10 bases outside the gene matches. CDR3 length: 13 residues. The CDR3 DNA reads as TGTGCCAGCAGCCCCCTGGGGGCGCGGGGGGAGTTCTTC. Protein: CASSPLGARGEFF.

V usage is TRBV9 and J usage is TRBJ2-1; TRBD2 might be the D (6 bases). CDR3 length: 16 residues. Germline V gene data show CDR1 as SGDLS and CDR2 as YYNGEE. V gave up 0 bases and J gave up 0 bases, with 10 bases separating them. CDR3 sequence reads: CASSVAFGSSYNEQFF. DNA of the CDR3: TGTGCCAGCAGCGTAGCTTTCGGGAGCTCCTACAATGAGCAGTTCTTC.